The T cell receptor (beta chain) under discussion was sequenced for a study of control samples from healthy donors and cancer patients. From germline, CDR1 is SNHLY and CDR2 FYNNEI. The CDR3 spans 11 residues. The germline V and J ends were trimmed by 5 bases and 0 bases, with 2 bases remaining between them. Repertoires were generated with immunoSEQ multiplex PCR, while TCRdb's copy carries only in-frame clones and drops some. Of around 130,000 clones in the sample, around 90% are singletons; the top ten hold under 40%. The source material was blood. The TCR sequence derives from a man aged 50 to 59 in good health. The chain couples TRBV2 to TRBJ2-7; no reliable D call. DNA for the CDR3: TGTGCCAGCAGTCACTCCTACGAGCAGTACTTC. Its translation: CASSHSYEQYF. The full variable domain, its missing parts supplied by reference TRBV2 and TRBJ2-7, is EPEVTQTPSHQVTQMGQEVILRCVPISNHLYFYWYRQILGQKVEFLVSFYNNEISEKSEIFDDQFSVERPDGSNFTLKIRSTKLEDSAMYFCASSHSYEQYFGPGTRLTVT.